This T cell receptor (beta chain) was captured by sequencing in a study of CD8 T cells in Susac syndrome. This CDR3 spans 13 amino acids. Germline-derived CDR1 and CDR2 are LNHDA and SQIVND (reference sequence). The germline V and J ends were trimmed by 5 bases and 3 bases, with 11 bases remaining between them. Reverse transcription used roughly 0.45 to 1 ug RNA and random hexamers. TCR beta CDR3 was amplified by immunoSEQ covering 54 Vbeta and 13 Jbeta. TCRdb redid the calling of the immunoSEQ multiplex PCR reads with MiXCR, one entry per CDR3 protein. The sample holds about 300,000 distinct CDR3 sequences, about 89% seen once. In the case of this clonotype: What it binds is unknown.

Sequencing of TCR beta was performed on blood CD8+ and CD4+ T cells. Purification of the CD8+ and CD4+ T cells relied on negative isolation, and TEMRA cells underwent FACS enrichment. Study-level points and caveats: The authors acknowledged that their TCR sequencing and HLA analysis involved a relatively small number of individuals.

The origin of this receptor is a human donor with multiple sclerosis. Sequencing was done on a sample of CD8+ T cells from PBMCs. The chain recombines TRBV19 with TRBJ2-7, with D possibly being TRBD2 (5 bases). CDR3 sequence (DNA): TGTGCCAGTAGTGTAGGACTGGACTACGAGCAGTACTTC. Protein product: CASSVGLDYEQYF.